What follows are 24 T cell receptor beta chains derived from one specimen sequenced in a study of blood T cell repertoires in COVID-19. TCRdb's table, derived via immunoSEQ multiplex PCR, lists solely in-frame clones and lacks some. The table records approximately 500,000 clones, approximately 83% of them present only once. Source material: peripheral blood. Receptor source: a human donor in a cohort sampled during active COVID-19.

J is TRBJ1-1 and V is TRBV5-8, with TRBD1 matching over 8 bases. V lost 10 bases, J lost 3 bases, and 23 bases stayed unmatched. The CDR3 is 18 amino acids. Germline CDR1 SGHTS, CDR2 YDEGEE. The CDR3 DNA sequence: TGTGCCGGACCGGAGACAGGGGCGGGATCGGTTGAGGACACTGAAGCTTTCTTT. Amino acids: CAGPETGAGSVEDTEAFF.

The chain is built from TRBV2 and TRBJ1-5, with 7 bases that match TRBD1. V lost 11 bases to trimming and J lost 4 bases; unmatched junction nucleotides: 8. CDR3 length: 13 amino acids. The V gene's germline CDR1 is SNHLY and CDR2 FYNNEI. The CDR3 loop reads CAGQTGRNQPQHF. The CDR3 DNA reads TGTGCCGGTCAGACAGGGCGGAATCAGCCCCAGCATTTT.

The gene calls are TRBV28 and TRBJ1-2; TRBD1 aligns across 10 bases. CDR1 MDHEN and CDR2 SYDVKM come from the germline V gene. J gave up 1 base and V 2 bases, and 16 bases lay outside the gene matches. CDR3 length: 20 residues. CDR3 region: CASSLPTHDRGRSFNYGYTF. DNA of the CDR3: TGTGCCAGCAGTTTACCAACACACGACAGGGGGCGATCCTTTAACTATGGCTACACCTTC.

J is TRBJ1-2 and V is TRBV2; no definite D call. V was trimmed by 1 base and J by 0 bases, leaving 9 bases between them. The V gene's germline CDR1 is SNHLY and CDR2 FYNNEI. The CDR3 runs to 15 residues. CDR3: CASSEGGITNYGYTF. CDR3 nucleotide sequence: TGTGCCAGCAGTGAAGGAGGGATTACTAACTATGGCTACACCTTC.

This clone showed up just once. This chain uses TRBV10-3 with TRBJ2-3; 7 bases fit TRBD2. This CDR3 region has 14 residues. Trimming removed 3 bases from V and 4 bases from J; junction bases left unmatched: 4. Germline V gene sequence: CDR1 ENHRY, CDR2 SYGVKD. In nucleotides, the CDR3 is TGTGCCATCAGTGAAGGGGACTACCCAGATACGCAGTATTTT. It yields the protein CAISEGDYPDTQYF.

The V gene is TRBV25-1, the J gene TRBJ2-7, with TRBD1 matching over 9 bases. The CDR3 is 13 amino acids. The germline V gene has CDR1 MGHDK and CDR2 SYGVNS. Germline trimming cut 5 bases from V and 5 bases from J; bases unmatched to any gene: 4. The chain's CDR3 is CASSRQGVHEQYF. CDR3 coding DNA: TGTGCCAGCAGTCGACAGGGGGTCCACGAGCAGTACTTC.

This clone was observed a handful of times. The rearrangement joins TRBV19 to TRBJ1-2; 11 nucleotides agree with TRBD1. The V gene's germline CDR1 is LNHDA and CDR2 SQIVND (reference sequence). The length of the CDR3 is 16 residues. After removal of 11 bases from V and 1 base from J, the junction contained 12 bases not matched to a gene. The CDR3 is CASKPQGTGGNYGYTF. CDR3 nucleotides: TGTGCCTCCAAACCCCAGGGGACAGGGGGTAACTATGGCTACACCTTC.

As regards this clone: Other DNA sequences of this sample code for an identical CDR3. This chain joins TRBV29-1 and TRBJ1-1; 7 bases agree with TRBD1. This CDR3 is built from 13 residues. Germline CDR1 and CDR2: SQVTM and ANQGSEA. V was clipped by 6 bases and J by 0 bases; unmatched bases: 4. The CDR3 DNA follows: TGCAGCGTCTGGGACAGTTTGAACACTGAAGCTTTCTTT. Amino acids: CSVWDSLNTEAFF.

This chain uses TRBV29-1 with TRBJ2-3; 7 positions match TRBD2. The CDR3 covers 12 residues. V gave up 6 bases and J gave up 4 bases; unmatched junction bases: 4. In germline, CDR1 is SQVTM, CDR2 ANQGSEA. CDR3 coding DNA: TGCAGCGTGGATGGGGGGGCAGATACGCAGTATTTT. As protein: CSVDGGADTQYF.

This rearrangement joins TRBV3-1 (or the pseudogene TRBV3-2) to TRBJ2-1, with 10 bases fitting TRBD2. The length of the CDR3 is 17 residues. J gave up 9 bases and V 2 bases, and 13 bases lay outside the gene matches. From germline, CDR1 is LGHDT and CDR2 YNNKEL (reference sequence). The CDR3, as DNA: TGTGCCAGCAGCCAAAAGCCCCTAGCGGGAGAGACGAGTGAGCAGTTCTTC. Translation: CASSQKPLAGETSEQFF.

The V call is TRBV29-1, the J call TRBJ2-5; TRBD2 aligns across 11 bases. With V trimmed by 4 bases and J by 5 bases, 3 bases remained unmatched. Germline V lookup: CDR1 SQVTM, CDR2 ANQGSEA. The CDR3 totals 13 residues. The CDR3 reads CSVGASGRETQYF. The CDR3 region has the DNA TGCAGCGTTGGGGCTAGCGGGAGGGAGACCCAGTACTTC.

This clone was picked up a small number of times. The chain links TRBV10-1 to TRBJ1-3, with D hard to call. Germline loops: CDR1 WNHNN, CDR2 SYGVQD (reference sequence). Trimming shortened V by 3 bases and J by 1 base, and 10 bases separated the two germline ends. The CDR3 loop spans 15 amino acids. Written as DNA, the CDR3 is TGCGCCAGCAGTGAATCTGCCAGATCTGGAAACACCATATATTTT. It codes for CASSESARSGNTIYF.

This clone was detected only once. The rearrangement links TRBV19 to TRBJ1-5, with D unclear. Trimming shortened V by 3 bases and J by 3 bases, and 9 bases separated the two germline ends. Germline CDR1 LNHDA, CDR2 SQIVND (reference sequence). There are 14 residues in the CDR3. The CDR3 DNA is TGTGCCAGTAGTATTGGCGGATACAATCAGCCCCAGCATTTT. It translates to CASSIGGYNQPQHF. The whole variable domain, filled in from reference TRBV19 and TRBJ1-5, reads DGGITQSPKYLFRKEGQNVTLSCEQNLNHDAMYWYRQDPGQGLRLIYYSQIVNDFQKGDIAEGYSVSREKKESFPLTVTSAQKNPTAFYLCASSIGGYNQPQHFGDGTRLSIL.

The table lists this clone with a few counts. The chain links TRBV20-1 to TRBJ1-1, with 7 positions matching TRBD1. The CDR3 extends over 14 amino acids. Germline V gene lookup returns CDR1 DFQATT and CDR2 SNEGSKA (reference sequence). Unmatched junction bases numbered 9, after V lost 3 bases and J lost 5 bases. CDR3 amino acids: CSASWGTDRTEAFF. The CDR3 DNA is TGCAGTGCTAGTTGGGGGACAGACCGGACTGAAGCTTTCTTT.

Here the CDR3 DNA reads TGTGCCACCAGTGCTCCGGGACAGCCGGGTTCACCCCTCCACTTT. As protein: CATSAPGQPGSPLHF. The chain is built from TRBV24-1 and TRBJ1-6; 7 bases are shared with TRBD1. The CDR3 loop spans 15 amino acids. V trimming: 5 bases; J trimming: 9 bases; junction bases outside the gene matches: 9. Germline-derived CDR1 and CDR2 are KGHDR and SFDVKD.

J is TRBJ2-3 and V is TRBV29-1; 9 nucleotides agree with TRBD2. Germline values: CDR1 SQVTM, CDR2 ANQGSEA. The CDR3 consists of 14 residues. V lost 2 bases, J lost 5 bases, and 5 bases stayed unmatched. CDR3 loop: CSVERGAGGDTQYF. CDR3 nucleotides: TGCAGCGTTGAAAGGGGAGCGGGGGGAGATACGCAGTATTTT.

Only one count was recorded for this clone. J is TRBJ1-5 and V is TRBV10-3; D possibly corresponds to TRBD1 (6 bases). Looked up from germline, CDR1 is ENHRY and CDR2 is SYGVKD. The CDR3 length is 13 residues. Trimming removed 2 bases at V and 4 bases at J, with 6 bases between. The CDR3 DNA sequence: TGTGCCATCAGTGAGACAGGGAATCAGCCCCAGCATTTT. It encodes CAISETGNQPQHF.

This clone appeared a single time. The V call is TRBV10-3, the J call TRBJ1-5; a weak D match, TRBD1 (5 bases). CDR1 is ENHRY, CDR2 SYGVKD, per germline. Trimming removed 4 bases at V and 2 bases at J, with 15 bases between. The CDR3 totals 16 residues. The CDR3 region is CAISVDGARGNQPQHF. The CDR3 DNA reads TGTGCCATCAGTGTGGACGGAGCCAGGGGCAATCAGCCCCAGCATTTT.

The rearrangement uses TRBV6-5 and TRBJ2-4, with unresolved D. The CDR3 is 14 residues long. Germline V CDR1 and CDR2: MNHEY, SVGAGI. V was clipped by 6 bases and J by 8 bases, with 17 bases between them. The CDR3 DNA sequence: TGTGCCAGCAGAAAGAGGTCACCGGTAGACATTCAGTACTTC. Translation gives CASRKRSPVDIQYF.

The chain couples TRBV19 to TRBJ2-6; D is unclear. The length of the CDR3 is 13 residues. Germline assignment: CDR1 LNHDA and CDR2 SQIVND (reference sequence). Trimming cost V 7 bases and J 0 bases, with 4 bases left between them. The DNA of the CDR3 is TGTGCCAGTATCGGCTCTGGGGCCAACGTCCTGACTTTC. Residues: CASIGSGANVLTF.

V and J are TRBV30 and TRBJ2-7; maybe TRBD2 (6 bases). CDR3 length: 15 residues. In germline, CDR1 is GTSNPN, CDR2 SVGIG (reference sequence). V was clipped by 4 bases and J by 6 bases, with 22 bases between them. The CDR3 DNA reads as TGTGCCTGGAAAAGGGGCGGGGCTACATGGGGCGAGCAGTACTTC. The encoded protein is CAWKRGGATWGEQYF.

This sequence joins TRBV19 and TRBJ1-4, with 10 nucleotides matching TRBD1. The length of the CDR3 is 15 residues. Germline V gives CDR1 LNHDA, CDR2 SQIVND (reference sequence). The V segment lost 6 bases and the J segment 12 bases; nucleotides outside the gene matches: 13. CDR3 region: CASSLRGQGTRELFF. Here the CDR3 DNA reads TGTGCCAGTAGCCTCCGGGGACAGGGGACACGTGAACTGTTTTTT.

The V call is TRBV5-6, the J call TRBJ1-3; tentatively, D is TRBD1 (6 bases). V was shortened by 5 bases and J by 7 bases, with 16 bases between the two germline ends. The CDR3 contains 14 residues. Germline values: CDR1 SGHDT, CDR2 YYEEEE. CDR3 sequence reads: CASRLRGNRNTIYF. The CDR3 coding sequence is TGTGCCAGCAGGCTCAGGGGAAATAGGAACACCATATATTTT.

The chain recombines TRBV5-4 with TRBJ1-2; D gene uncertain. With 4 bases removed from V and 3 bases from J, the gap between germline ends came to 10 bases. The length of the CDR3 is 13 residues. Germline values: CDR1 SGHNT, CDR2 YYREEE (reference sequence). In DNA form, the CDR3 reads TGTGCCAGCAGCCCCCAAACAGACTATGGCTACACCTTC. Residues: CASSPQTDYGYTF.